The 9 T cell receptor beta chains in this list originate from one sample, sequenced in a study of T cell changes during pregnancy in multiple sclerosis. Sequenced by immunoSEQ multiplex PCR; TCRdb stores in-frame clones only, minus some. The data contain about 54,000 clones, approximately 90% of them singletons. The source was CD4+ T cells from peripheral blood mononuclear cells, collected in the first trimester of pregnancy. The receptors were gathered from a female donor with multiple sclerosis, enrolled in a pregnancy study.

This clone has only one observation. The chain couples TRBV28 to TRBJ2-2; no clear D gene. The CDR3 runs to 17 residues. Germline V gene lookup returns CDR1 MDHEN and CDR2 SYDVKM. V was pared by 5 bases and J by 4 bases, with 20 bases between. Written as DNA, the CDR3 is TGTGCCAGCAGTCCCCGACCCCGGGTTGTATTCACCGGGGAGCTGTTTTTT. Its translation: CASSPRPRVVFTGELFF.

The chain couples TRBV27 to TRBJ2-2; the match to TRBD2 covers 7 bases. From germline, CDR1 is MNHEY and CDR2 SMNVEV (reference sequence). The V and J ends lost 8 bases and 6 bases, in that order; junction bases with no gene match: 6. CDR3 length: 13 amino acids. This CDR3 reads CASAGLIAGELFF. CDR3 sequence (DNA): TGTGCCAGCGCGGGACTAATCGCCGGGGAGCTGTTTTTT.

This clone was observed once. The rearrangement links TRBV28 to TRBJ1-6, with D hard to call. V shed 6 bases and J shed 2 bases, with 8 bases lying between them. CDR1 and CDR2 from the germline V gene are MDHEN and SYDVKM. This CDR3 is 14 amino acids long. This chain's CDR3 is CASRPVAYNSPLHF. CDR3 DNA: TGTGCCAGCAGACCAGTGGCCTATAATTCACCCCTCCACTTT.

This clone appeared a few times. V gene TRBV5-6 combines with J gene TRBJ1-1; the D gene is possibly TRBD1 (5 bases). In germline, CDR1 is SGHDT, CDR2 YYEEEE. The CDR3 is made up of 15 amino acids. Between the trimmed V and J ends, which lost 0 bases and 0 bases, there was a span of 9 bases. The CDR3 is CASSLVSRVNTEAFF. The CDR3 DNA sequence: TGTGCCAGCAGCTTGGTAAGCAGGGTGAACACTGAAGCTTTCTTT.

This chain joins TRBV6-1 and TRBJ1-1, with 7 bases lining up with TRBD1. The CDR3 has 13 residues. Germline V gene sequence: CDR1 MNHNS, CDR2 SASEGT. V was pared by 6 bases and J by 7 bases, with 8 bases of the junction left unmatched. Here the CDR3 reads CASRLDRAREAFF. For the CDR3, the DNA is TGTGCCAGCAGACTCGACAGGGCCCGTGAAGCTTTCTTT.

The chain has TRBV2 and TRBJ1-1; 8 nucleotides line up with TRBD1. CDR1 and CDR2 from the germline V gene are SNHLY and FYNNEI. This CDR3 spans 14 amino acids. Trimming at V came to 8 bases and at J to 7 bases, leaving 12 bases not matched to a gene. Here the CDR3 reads CASVSPKQGVEAFF. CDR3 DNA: TGTGCCAGCGTTAGCCCCAAACAGGGGGTTGAAGCTTTCTTT. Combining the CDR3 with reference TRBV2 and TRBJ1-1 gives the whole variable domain EPEVTQTPSHQVTQMGQEVILRCVPISNHLYFYWYRQILGQKVEFLVSFYNNEISEKSEIFDDQFSVERPDGSNFTLKIRSTKLEDSAMYFCASVSPKQGVEAFFGQGTRLTVV.

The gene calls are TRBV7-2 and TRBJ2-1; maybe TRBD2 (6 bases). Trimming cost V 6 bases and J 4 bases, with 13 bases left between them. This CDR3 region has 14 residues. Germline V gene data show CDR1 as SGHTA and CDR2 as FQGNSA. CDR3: CASSLTRIYNEQFF. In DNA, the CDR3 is TGTGCCAGCAGTTTGACTAGGATATACAATGAGCAGTTCTTC.

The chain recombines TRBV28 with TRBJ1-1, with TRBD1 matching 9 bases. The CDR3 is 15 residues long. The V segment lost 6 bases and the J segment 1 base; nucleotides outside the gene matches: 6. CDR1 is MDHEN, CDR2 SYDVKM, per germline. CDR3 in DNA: TGTGCCAGCAGCCGGACAGGGGCCAAGAACACTGAAGCTTTCTTT. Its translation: CASSRTGAKNTEAFF.

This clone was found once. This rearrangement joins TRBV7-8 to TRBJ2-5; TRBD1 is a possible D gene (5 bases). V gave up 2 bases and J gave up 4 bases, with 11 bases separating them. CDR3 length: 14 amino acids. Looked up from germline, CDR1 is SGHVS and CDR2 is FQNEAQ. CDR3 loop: CASSLSTGRETQYF. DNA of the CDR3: TGTGCCAGCAGCTTAAGTACAGGAAGAGAGACCCAGTACTTC.